This TCR beta chain was profiled in a study of blood T cell repertoires in COVID-19. Trimming pared 1 base from V and 6 bases from J, leaving 13 bases between. This CDR3 has 15 residues. Germline V gives CDR1 MNHEY, CDR2 SVGEGT. The repertoire was sequenced with immunoSEQ multiplex PCR; TCRdb's copy has only in-frame clones and lacks some. The sample yields 55,000 to 65,000 clones, roughly nine tenths seen once. The receptor was derived from a woman aged 55-75 years with COVID-19, enrolled during active disease. The specimen was peripheral blood. This chain links TRBV6-2 or TRBV6-3 with TRBJ1-5, with D possibly matching TRBD1 (6 bases). CDR3 DNA: TGTGCCAGCAGTTACTACAGGGCGTCTGGTCAGCCCCAGCATTTT. This codes for CASSYYRASGQPQHF.